This T cell receptor beta chain was found in a study of T cell responses to AZD1222 COVID-19 vaccine. Turning to the study itself: Some second doses came at about 4 weeks and others at about 12 weeks; these were pooled.

Sequenced by immunoSEQ multiplex PCR; TCRdb stores in-frame clones only, minus some. The sample lists 85,000 to 130,000 clones, about 83% occurring once. Overall study results and limits: Donors in the cohort were predominantly white British and more often female, and clonal diversity was possibly underestimated. Per reports, nearly half of all spike-specific TCRs target regions that are unmutated in variants. Vaccine-associated CD4 TCRs ranged over spike, dominating at 160-218 and 743-854.

With regard to this clone: Its antigen is as yet unknown.

The CDR3 covers 14 residues. V was cut by 0 bases and J by 6 bases, with 11 bases left in between. Germline CDR1 reads MNHEY; CDR2 reads SVGEGT. This chain joins TRBV6-2 or TRBV6-3 and TRBJ1-1; D is possibly TRBD1 (6 bases). Specimen: peripheral blood, collected on day 0 of AZD1222 vaccination. This clonotype was obtained from an adult in good health. In nucleotides, the CDR3 is TGTGCCAGCAGTTACTCGGGGGGCCTTGCTGAAGCTTTCTTT. Its protein product is CASSYSGGLAEAFF.